This entry lists 10 T cell receptor beta chains sequenced from one sample in a study of metastatic and nonmetastatic thyroid tumors. With MiXCR, TCRdb called clones anew from the PCR reads. The sample has 27,000 or so clones, 15% to 20% seen once. Not a single patient had been given any form of treatment at any point before undergoing thyroid surgery. Source material: blood. These receptors all come from a male donor with papillary thyroid cancer or a benign thyroid nodule (not recorded which). Some clones in this sample may be carry-over from other donors' samples.

This clone came up a few times. V and J are TRBV6-1 and TRBJ2-1; D possibly corresponds to TRBD2 (5 bases). The germline V gene has CDR1 MNHNS and CDR2 SASEGT. This CDR3 has 15 amino acids. V dropped 6 bases and J dropped 4 bases, with 16 bases sitting between them. The DNA of the CDR3 is TGTGCCAGCAGCCTTAGCGAAGGTGGTTACAATGAGCAGTTCTTC. It yields the protein CASSLSEGGYNEQFF.

The chain links TRBV11-2 to TRBJ1-1; the D gene is possibly TRBD1 (5 bases). Trimming pared 4 bases from V and 2 bases from J, leaving 23 bases between. Germline CDR1 and CDR2: SGHAT and FQNNGV. The CDR3 is 18 residues long. The CDR3 bases are TGTGCCAGCAGCTCCCTACCCTGGGGGAGGGAGGGAAACACTGAAGCTTTCTTT. The encoded protein is CASSSLPWGREGNTEAFF.

This clone came up many times. J is TRBJ2-7 and V is TRBV14, with 8 bases fitting TRBD2. The CDR3 has 17 residues. Germline values: CDR1 SGHDN, CDR2 FVKESK. The ends lost 1 base at V and 1 base at J; junction bases unmatched: 9. The DNA for the CDR3 is TGTGCCAGCAGCCAAGGGGGAACGGGAGGGCGATCCTACGAGCAGTACTTC. It encodes CASSQGGTGGRSYEQYF.

By sample share, this clone is medium-sized. Other DNA sequences in the same sample also yield this CDR3. J is TRBJ2-7 and V is TRBV30; D could derive from TRBD1 or TRBD2 (5 bases each). Germline V gene lookup returns CDR1 GTSNPN and CDR2 SVGIG (reference sequence). V was clipped by 3 bases and J by 2 bases, with 17 bases between them. CDR3 length: 15 residues. CDR3 loop: CAWRRGGPGPYEQYF. The CDR3 DNA reads TGTGCCTGGAGGAGGGGCGGGCCCGGACCCTACGAGCAGTACTTC.

This clone was seen ten or more times. The chain joins TRBV2 to TRBJ1-1; D is unresolved. Germline CDR1 reads SNHLY; CDR2 reads FYNNEI. CDR3 size: 13 residues. Between the trimmed V and J ends, which lost 5 bases and 1 base, there was a span of 8 bases. This chain's CDR3 is CASSPDGNTEAFF. DNA of the CDR3: TGTGCCAGCAGTCCTGACGGGAACACTGAAGCTTTCTTT.

This clone has a count of ten or more. The chain employs TRBV10-2 and TRBJ2-7, with D possibly matching TRBD1 (6 bases). Looked up from germline, CDR1 is WSHSY and CDR2 is SAAADI. This CDR3 comprises 14 residues. With 5 bases removed from V and 7 bases from J, the gap between germline ends came to 18 bases. In DNA, the CDR3 is TGCGCCAGCAGTCCAGGACAGCGCGTGGGGGAGCAGTACTTC. This codes for CASSPGQRVGEQYF.

This clone was observed a handful of times. The chain employs TRBV6-2 or TRBV6-3 and TRBJ2-7, with D possibly matching TRBD2 (5 bases). Looked up from germline, CDR1 is MNHEY and CDR2 is SVGEGT. The V end was cut by 2 bases, the J end by 11 bases, with 13 bases between. The length of the CDR3 is 12 residues. CDR3 bases: TGTGCCAGCAGTTACACAGACTACAAGAAGTACTTC. Translating gives CASSYTDYKKYF.

In this sample, this clone turned up many times. The rearrangement joins TRBV18 to TRBJ2-5; the match to TRBD1 covers 9 bases. The V segment lost 4 bases and the J segment 7 bases; nucleotides outside the gene matches: 7. CDR1 is KGHSH and CDR2 is LQKENI in the germline V gene. This CDR3 is built from 14 residues. CDR3 nucleotide sequence: TGTGCCAGCTCACGACCGGGACAGGGAGCGACCCAGTACTTC. Its translation: CASSRPGQGATQYF.

This clone was observed a few times. The junction departs from the called germline gene at one end, perhaps through a read error. The J gene is TRBJ2-7, the V gene TRBV6-1, with TRBD1 matching 12 bases. The CDR3 runs to 16 residues. CDR1 is MNHNS, CDR2 SASEGT, per germline. The CDR3 spells CASSELWGQGAYEQYF. The CDR3 DNA is TGTGCTAGCAGTGAACTGTGGGGACAGGGGGCTTACGAGCAGTACTTC.

This clone was detected ten times or more. This rearrangement joins TRBV5-1 to TRBJ2-7; unclear D gene. The CDR3 has 14 residues. V shed 1 base and J shed 2 bases, with 10 bases lying between them. Germline V CDR1 and CDR2: SGHRS, YFSETQ. The CDR3 DNA reads as TGCGCCAGCAGCTTGTGGCGGACCACCTACGAGCAGTACTTC. This sequence encodes CASSLWRTTYEQYF.